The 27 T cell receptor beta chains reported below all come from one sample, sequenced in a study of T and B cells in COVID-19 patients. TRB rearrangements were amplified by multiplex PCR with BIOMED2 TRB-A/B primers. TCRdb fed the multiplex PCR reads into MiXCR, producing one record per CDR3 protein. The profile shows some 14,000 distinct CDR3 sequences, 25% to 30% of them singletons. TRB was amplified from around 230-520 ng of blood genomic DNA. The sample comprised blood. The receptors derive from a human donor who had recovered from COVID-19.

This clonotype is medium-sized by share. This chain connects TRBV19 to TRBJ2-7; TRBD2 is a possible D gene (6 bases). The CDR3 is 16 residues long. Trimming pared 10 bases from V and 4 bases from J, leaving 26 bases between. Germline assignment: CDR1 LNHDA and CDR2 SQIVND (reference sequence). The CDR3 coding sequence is TGTGCCACCCGAAGTGGAGGGCCCTTCGGTCTGTACGAGCAGTACTTC. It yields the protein CATRSGGPFGLYEQYF.

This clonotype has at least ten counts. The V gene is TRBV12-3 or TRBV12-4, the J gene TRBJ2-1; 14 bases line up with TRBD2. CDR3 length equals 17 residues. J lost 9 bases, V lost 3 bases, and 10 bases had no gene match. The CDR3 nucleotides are TGTGCCAGCAGTTTTAATGGTTACGGGACTAGCGGGAGTGAGCAGTTCTTC. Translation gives CASSFNGYGTSGSEQFF.

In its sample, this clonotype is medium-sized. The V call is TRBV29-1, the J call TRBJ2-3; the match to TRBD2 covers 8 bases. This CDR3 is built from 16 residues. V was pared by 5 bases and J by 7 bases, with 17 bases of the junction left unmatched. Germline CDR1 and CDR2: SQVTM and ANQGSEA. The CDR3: CSVRPSGRGLLYTQYF. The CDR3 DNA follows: TGCAGCGTTCGACCGAGCGGGAGAGGGCTGCTGTATACGCAGTATTTT.

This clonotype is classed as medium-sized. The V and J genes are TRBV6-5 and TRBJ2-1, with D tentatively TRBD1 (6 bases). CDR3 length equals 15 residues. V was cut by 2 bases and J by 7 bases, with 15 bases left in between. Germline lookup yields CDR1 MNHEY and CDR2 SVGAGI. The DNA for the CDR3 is TGTGCCAGCAGTTACGGTGGGGGCGGGCGTAATGAGCAGTTCTTC. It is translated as CASSYGGGGRNEQFF.

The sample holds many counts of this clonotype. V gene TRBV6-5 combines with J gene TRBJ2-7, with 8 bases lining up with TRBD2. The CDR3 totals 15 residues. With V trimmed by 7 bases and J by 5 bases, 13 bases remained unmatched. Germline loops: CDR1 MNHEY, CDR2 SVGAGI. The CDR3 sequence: CASTLLAGSVDEQYF. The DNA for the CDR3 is TGTGCCAGCACTCTGCTAGCGGGCTCTGTGGACGAGCAGTACTTC.

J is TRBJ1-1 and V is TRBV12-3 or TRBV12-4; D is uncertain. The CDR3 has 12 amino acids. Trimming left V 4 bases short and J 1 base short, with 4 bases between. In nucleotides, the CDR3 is TGTGCCAGCAGTTCGACGAACACTGAAGCTTTCTTT. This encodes CASSSTNTEAFF.

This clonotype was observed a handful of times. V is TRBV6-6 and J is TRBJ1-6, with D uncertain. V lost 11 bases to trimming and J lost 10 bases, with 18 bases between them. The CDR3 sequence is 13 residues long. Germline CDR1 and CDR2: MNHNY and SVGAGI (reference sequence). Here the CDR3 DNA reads TGTGCCGCGGCGGGAGGGATAAGCTCACCCCTCCACTTT. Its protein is CAAAGGISSPLHF.

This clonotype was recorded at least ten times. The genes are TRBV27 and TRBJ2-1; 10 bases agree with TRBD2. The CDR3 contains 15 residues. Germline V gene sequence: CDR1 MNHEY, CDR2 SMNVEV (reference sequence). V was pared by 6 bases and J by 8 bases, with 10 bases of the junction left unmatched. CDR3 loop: CASSSRSGGADEQFF. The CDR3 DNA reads TGTGCCAGCAGCTCTAGAAGCGGGGGGGCCGATGAGCAGTTCTTC.

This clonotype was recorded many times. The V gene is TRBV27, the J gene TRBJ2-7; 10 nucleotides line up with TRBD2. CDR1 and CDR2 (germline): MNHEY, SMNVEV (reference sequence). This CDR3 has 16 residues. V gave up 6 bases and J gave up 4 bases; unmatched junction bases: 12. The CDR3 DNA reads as TGTGCCAGCAGGGGGGGGGCTAGCGGGAGTTGGTACGAGCAGTACTTC. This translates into CASRGGASGSWYEQYF.

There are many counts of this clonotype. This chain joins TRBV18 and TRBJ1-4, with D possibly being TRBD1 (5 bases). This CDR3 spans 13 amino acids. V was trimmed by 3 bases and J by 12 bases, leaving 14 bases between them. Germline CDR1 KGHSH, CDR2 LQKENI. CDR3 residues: CASSPQAGTELFF. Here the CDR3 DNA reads TGTGCCAGCTCACCCCAAGCCGGGACTGAACTGTTTTTT.

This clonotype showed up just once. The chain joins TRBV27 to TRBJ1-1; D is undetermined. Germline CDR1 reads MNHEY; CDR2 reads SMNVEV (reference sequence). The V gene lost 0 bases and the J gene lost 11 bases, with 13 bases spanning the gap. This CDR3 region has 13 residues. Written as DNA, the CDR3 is TGTGCCAGCAGTTTATCGCCGCCCGCGGCGGCTTTCTTT. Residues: CASSLSPPAAAFF.

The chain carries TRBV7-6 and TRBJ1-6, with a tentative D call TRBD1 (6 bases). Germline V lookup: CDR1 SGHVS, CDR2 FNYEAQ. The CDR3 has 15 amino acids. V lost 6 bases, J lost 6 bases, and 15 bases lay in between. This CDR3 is CASSFNGQINSPLHF. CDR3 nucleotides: TGTGCCAGCAGTTTCAACGGACAGATTAATTCACCCCTCCACTTT.

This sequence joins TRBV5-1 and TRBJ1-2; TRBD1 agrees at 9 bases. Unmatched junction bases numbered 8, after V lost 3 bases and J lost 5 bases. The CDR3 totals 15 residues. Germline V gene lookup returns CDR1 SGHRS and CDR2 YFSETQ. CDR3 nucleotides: TGCGCCAGCAGCTCCGACGGGACAGGGTTGTATGGCTACACCTTC. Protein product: CASSSDGTGLYGYTF.

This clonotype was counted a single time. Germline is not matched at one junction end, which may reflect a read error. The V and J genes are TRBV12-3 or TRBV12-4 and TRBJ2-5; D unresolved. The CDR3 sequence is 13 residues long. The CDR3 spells CASSLSHLETQCF. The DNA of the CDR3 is TGTGCCAGCAGTTTGAGTCATCTGGAGACCCAGTGCTTC.

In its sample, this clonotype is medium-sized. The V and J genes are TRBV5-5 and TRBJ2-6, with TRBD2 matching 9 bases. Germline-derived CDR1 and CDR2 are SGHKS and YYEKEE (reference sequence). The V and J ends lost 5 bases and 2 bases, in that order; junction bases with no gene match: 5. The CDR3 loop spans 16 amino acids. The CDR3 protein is CASSLIAGAGANVLTF. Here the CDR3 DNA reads TGTGCCAGCAGTCTAATAGCGGGAGCTGGGGCCAACGTCCTGACTTTC.

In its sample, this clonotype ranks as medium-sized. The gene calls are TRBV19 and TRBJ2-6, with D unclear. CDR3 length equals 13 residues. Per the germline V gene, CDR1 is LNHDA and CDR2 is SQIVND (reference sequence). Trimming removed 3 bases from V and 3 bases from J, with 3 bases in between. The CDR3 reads CASSMVGANVLTF. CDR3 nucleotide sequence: TGTGCCAGTAGTATGGTTGGGGCCAACGTCCTGACTTTC.

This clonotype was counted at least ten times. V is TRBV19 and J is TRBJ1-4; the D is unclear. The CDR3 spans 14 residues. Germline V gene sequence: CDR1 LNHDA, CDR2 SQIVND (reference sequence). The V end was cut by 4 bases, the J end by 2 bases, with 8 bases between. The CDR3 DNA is TGTGCCAGTAGTAAGCGGGAGACTAATGAAAAACTGTTTTTT. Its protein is CASSKRETNEKLFF.

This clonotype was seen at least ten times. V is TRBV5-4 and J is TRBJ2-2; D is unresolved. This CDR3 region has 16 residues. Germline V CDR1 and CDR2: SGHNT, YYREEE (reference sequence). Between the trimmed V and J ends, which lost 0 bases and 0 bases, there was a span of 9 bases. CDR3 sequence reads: CASSLAGVANTGELFF. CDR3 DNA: TGTGCCAGCAGCTTGGCTGGGGTAGCGAACACCGGGGAGCTGTTTTTT.

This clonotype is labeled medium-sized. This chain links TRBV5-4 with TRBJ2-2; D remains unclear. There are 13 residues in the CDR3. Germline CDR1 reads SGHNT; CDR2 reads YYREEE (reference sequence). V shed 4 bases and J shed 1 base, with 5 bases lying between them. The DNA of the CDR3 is TGTGCCAGCAGCATACGGAACACCGGGGAGCTGTTTTTT. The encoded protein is CASSIRNTGELFF.

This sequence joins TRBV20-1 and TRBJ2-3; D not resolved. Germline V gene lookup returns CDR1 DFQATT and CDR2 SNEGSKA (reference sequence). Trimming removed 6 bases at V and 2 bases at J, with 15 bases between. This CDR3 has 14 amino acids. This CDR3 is CSAWKASDTDTQYF. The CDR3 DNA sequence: TGCAGTGCCTGGAAAGCCTCTGACACAGATACGCAGTATTTT.

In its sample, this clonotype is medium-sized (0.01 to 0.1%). The chain's CDR3 is CASRASANEQFF. CDR3 nucleotide sequence: TGTGCCAGCAGGGCTAGCGCTAATGAGCAGTTCTTC. The chain couples TRBV27 to TRBJ2-1, with D possibly TRBD2 on 6 matching bases. The germline gives CDR1 MNHEY, CDR2 SMNVEV (reference sequence). The CDR3 has 12 residues. With 6 bases removed from V and 7 bases from J, the gap between germline ends came to 10 bases.

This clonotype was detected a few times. The CDR3 nucleotides read TGTGCCAGTAGTCCCGGGGACTCCCGGGAAGCTTTCTTT. Amino acid sequence: CASSPGDSREAFF. The chain combines TRBV19 with TRBJ1-1; a possible D gene is TRBD1 (5 bases). Germline CDR1 reads LNHDA; CDR2 reads SQIVND (reference sequence). The CDR3 is made up of 13 amino acids. V was cut by 5 bases and J by 8 bases, with 15 bases left in between.

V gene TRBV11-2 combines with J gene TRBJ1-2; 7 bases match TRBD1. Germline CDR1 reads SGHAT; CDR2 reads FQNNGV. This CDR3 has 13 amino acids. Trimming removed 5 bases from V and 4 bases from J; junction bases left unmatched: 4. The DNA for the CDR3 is TGTGCCAGCAGCCGTGACAGGGTCTATGGCTACACCTTC. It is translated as CASSRDRVYGYTF.

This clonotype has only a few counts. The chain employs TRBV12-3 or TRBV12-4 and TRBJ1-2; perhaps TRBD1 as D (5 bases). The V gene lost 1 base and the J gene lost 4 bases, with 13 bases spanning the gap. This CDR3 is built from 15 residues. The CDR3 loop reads CASSLVRGTVYGYTF. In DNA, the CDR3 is TGTGCCAGCAGTTTAGTACGAGGGACGGTCTATGGCTACACCTTC.

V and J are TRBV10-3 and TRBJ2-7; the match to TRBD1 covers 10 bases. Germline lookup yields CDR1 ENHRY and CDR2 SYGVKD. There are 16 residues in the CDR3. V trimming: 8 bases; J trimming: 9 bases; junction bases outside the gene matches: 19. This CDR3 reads CAIGTGDPTSSLRQYF. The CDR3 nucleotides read TGTGCCATCGGGACAGGGGATCCTACGAGCAGTTTAAGGCAGTACTTC.

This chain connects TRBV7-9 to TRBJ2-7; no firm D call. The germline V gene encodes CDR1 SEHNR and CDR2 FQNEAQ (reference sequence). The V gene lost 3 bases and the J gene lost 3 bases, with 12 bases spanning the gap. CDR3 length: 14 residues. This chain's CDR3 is CASSLDAGDYEQYF. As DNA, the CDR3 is TGTGCCAGCAGCTTGGACGCAGGAGACTACGAGCAGTACTTC.

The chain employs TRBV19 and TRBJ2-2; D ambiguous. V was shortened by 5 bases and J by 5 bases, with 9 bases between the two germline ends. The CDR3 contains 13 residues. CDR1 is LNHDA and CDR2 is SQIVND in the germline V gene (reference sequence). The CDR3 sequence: CASSRTATGELFF. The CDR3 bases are TGTGCCAGTAGTCGGACCGCGACCGGGGAGCTGTTTTTT.